There are a few counts of the clone carrying this T cell receptor (beta chain). The time point was: patch test 2, 6 weeks after DPC sensitization. Treatment specified: therapeutic diphenylcyclopropenone sensitization with weekly scalp DPC. Unfractionated whole blood yielded total RNA. Patients had alopecia, were aged 18 to 70, and were not pregnant. These data belong to a study of human T cells and chemical hapten exposure. In the study overall: Patients having alopecia areata, totalis or universalis were mostly female.

Germline CDR1 and CDR2: SGHAT and FQNNGV. The CDR3 is 13 residues long. Trimming stripped 3 bases from V and 7 bases from J, with 10 bases between. The library attached unique molecular identifiers to individual cDNA molecules. TCRdb reprocessed the RACE reads with MiXCR, giving one entry per CDR3 protein. The sample contains tens of thousands of distinct CDR3 sequences, approximately 9.7% of which appear only once. This sample comprised whole blood, obtained in connection with sensitization to the hapten diphenylcyclopropenone (DPC). This receptor was obtained from a woman under 40 with alopecia areata. Some clones in this sample may be carry-over from other donors' samples. The genes are TRBV11-2 and TRBJ2-1; TRBD1 might be the D (6 bases). In nucleotides, the CDR3 is TGTGCCAGCAGCTTCCCCGGACAGAATGAGCAGTTCTTC. Translated, it gives CASSFPGQNEQFF.